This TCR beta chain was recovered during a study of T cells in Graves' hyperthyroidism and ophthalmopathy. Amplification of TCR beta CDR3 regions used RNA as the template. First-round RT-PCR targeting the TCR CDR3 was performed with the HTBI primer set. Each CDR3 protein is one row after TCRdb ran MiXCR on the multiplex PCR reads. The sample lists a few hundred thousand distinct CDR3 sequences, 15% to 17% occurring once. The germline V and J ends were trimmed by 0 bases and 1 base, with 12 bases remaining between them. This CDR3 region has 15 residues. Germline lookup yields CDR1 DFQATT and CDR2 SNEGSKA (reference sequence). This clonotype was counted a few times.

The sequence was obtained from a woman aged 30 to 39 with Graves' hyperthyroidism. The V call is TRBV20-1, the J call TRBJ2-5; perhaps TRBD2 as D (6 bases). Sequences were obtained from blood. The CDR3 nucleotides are TGCAGTGCTAGAGATAGGCGGGGACTCCAAGAGACCCAGTACTTC. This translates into CSARDRRGLQETQYF.